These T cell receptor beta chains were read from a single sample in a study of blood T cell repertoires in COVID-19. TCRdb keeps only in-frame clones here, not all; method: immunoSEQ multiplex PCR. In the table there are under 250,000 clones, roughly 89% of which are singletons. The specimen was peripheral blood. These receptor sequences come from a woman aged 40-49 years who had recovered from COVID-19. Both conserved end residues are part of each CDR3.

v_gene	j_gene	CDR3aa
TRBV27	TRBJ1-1	CASSFYGEGTEAFF
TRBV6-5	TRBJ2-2	CASSPQARRTGELFF
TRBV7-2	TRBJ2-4	CASSPPSGLAKNIQYF
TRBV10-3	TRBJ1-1	CAISGGTEEAFF
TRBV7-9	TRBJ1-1	CASSLRGPNTEAFF
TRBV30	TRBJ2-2	CAWRLGTLYTGELFF
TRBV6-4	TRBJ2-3	CASSENGVSTDTQYF
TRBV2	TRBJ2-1	CASSGSNNEQFF
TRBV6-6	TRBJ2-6	CASSPLLSGANVLTF
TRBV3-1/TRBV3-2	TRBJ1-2	CASSQEGFSGRNYGYTF
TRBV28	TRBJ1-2	CASTLGQENYGYTF
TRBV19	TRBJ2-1	CASSPQRGEDEQFF
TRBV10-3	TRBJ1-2	CAIREQGAVGYTF
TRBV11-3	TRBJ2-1	CASSAMGTYNEQFF
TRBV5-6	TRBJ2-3	CASSSLAGGPENQTDTQYF
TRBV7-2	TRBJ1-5	CASSQQGGNQPQHF
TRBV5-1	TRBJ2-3	CASSLAGSLGTDTQYF